The 14 T cell receptor beta chains reported below all come from one sample, sequenced in a study of T-cell reconstitution after alpha-beta-depleted transplantation in children. Unique molecular identifiers were incorporated when the TCRbeta library was constructed. MiXCR, applied by TCRdb to the PCR reads, yields one record per CDR3 protein. The sample has hundreds of thousands of distinct CDR3 sequences; 23% are singletons. The sample consisted of PBMCs, mostly from graft donor cells, taken 360 days after TCRalphabeta/CD19-depleted stem cell transplant. All receptors come from a boy under two years old who had a stem cell transplant for acute myeloid leukemia, so the T cells may come from the graft donor.

In its sample, this clonotype was seen many times. The V and J genes are TRBV12-3 or TRBV12-4 and TRBJ2-1, with D perhaps being TRBD1 or TRBD2 (6 bases each). This CDR3 contains 14 residues. The V end lost 6 bases, the J end lost 4 bases, and 13 bases lay between the germline ends. CDR3 in amino acids: CASRLPGAYNEQFF. The CDR3 DNA is TGTGCCAGCAGGCTACCGGGGGCTTACAATGAGCAGTTCTTC.

This clonotype was found many times. V gene TRBV12-3 or TRBV12-4 combines with J gene TRBJ1-2; 9 nucleotides match TRBD1. CDR3 length: 15 residues. J gave up 4 bases and V 5 bases, and 8 bases lay outside the gene matches. The CDR3 DNA reads TGTGCCAGCAGTGTACCGGGACAGGGCCGCTATGGCTACACCTTC. The encoded protein is CASSVPGQGRYGYTF.

The rearrangement joins TRBV20-1 to TRBJ2-5; 9 bases are a match to TRBD1. V gave up 2 bases and J gave up 5 bases; unmatched junction bases: 6. Germline V gene data show CDR1 as DFQATT and CDR2 as SNEGSKA (reference sequence). The CDR3 extends over 14 amino acids. CDR3 sequence (DNA): TGCAGTGCTAGACGCAGGACAGGGGTGGAGACCCAGTACTTC. Amino acid sequence: CSARRRTGVETQYF.

This sequence joins TRBV29-1 and TRBJ2-3; 7 nucleotides line up with TRBD1. The CDR3 is 16 amino acids. Germline CDR1 and CDR2: SQVTM and ANQGSEA. Losses at the gene ends were 6 bases for V and 2 bases for J; bases not matched to a gene: 14. The CDR3 nucleotides read TGCAGCGTCCGGGGTACGGGACAGTTCTACACAGATACGCAGTATTTT. Encoded protein: CSVRGTGQFYTDTQYF.

Many counts were recorded for this clonotype. This chain joins TRBV6-5 and TRBJ2-1; 7 nucleotides line up with TRBD2. CDR3 length equals 16 residues. After removal of 7 bases from V and 4 bases from J, the junction contained 13 bases not matched to a gene. Germline CDR1 and CDR2: MNHEY and SVGAGI. CDR3 amino acids: CASTRSPGGLYNEQFF. CDR3 in DNA: TGTGCCAGCACGCGGAGTCCGGGGGGTTTGTACAATGAGCAGTTCTTC.

This clonotype was seen a handful of times. The chain is built from TRBV6-6 and TRBJ2-1; D unresolved. CDR1 is MNHNY and CDR2 is SVGAGI in the germline V gene (reference sequence). V lost 2 bases, J lost 5 bases, and 7 bases lay in between. This CDR3 contains 13 residues. CDR3 DNA sequence: TGTGCCAGCAGTTACACCATGGACAATGAGCAGTTCTTC. It translates to CASSYTMDNEQFF.

This clonotype was seen a handful of times. This chain links TRBV20-1 with TRBJ2-1; 7 bases line up with TRBD1. V lost 5 bases to trimming and J lost 0 bases; unmatched junction nucleotides: 7. Germline V gene data show CDR1 as DFQATT and CDR2 as SNEGSKA (reference sequence). CDR3 length: 15 residues. The CDR3 here is CSAPTGDSSYNEQFF. CDR3 nucleotide sequence: TGCAGTGCTCCAACCGGGGACAGCTCCTACAATGAGCAGTTCTTC.

V is TRBV20-1 and J is TRBJ2-7, with D possibly being TRBD1 (5 bases). The V end was cut by 5 bases, the J end by 3 bases, with 17 bases between. The CDR3 runs to 14 residues. CDR1 is DFQATT, CDR2 SNEGSKA, per germline (reference sequence). CDR3: CSARYPGRFYEQYV. CDR3 sequence (DNA): TGCAGTGCTCGTTACCCAGGGCGCTTCTACGAGCAGTACGTC.

Only a few counts were recorded for this clonotype. This rearrangement joins TRBV12-3 or TRBV12-4 to TRBJ2-6; 10 nucleotides agree with TRBD1. The J segment lost 3 bases and the V segment lost 2 bases, leaving 4 bases of the junction unmatched. The CDR3 contains 17 residues. This CDR3 is CASSLRDRGNGANVLTF. The CDR3 DNA reads as TGTGCCAGCAGTTTAAGGGACAGGGGTAATGGGGCCAACGTCCTGACTTTC.

In its sample, this clonotype was seen many times. This sequence joins TRBV5-1 and TRBJ1-5; tentatively, D is TRBD1 (6 bases). This CDR3 has 13 amino acids. The ends were cut back, 4 bases at V and 6 bases at J, with 11 bases in the middle. Germline-derived CDR1 and CDR2 are SGHRS and YFSETQ. The CDR3 loop is CASSPDSLQPQHF. CDR3 DNA sequence: TGCGCCAGCAGCCCGGACAGCCTTCAGCCCCAGCATTTT.

This clonotype has at least ten counts. V is TRBV13 and J is TRBJ2-3; 9 bases are a match to TRBD2. The length of the CDR3 is 15 residues. V dropped 5 bases and J dropped 6; count of bases not matched to a gene: 9. Germline CDR1 reads PRHDT; CDR2 reads FYEKMQ (reference sequence). The CDR3 spells CASSPPGTSLDTQYF. DNA for the CDR3: TGTGCCAGCAGCCCGCCCGGGACTAGCTTGGATACGCAGTATTTT.

CDR3 in DNA: TGTGCCAGCAGCTTAAATGGACAGGGGGCCCACGAGCAGTACGTC. It yields the protein CASSLNGQGAHEQYV. The rearrangement links TRBV11-2 to TRBJ2-7; 11 bases match TRBD1. This CDR3 has 15 amino acids. Losses at the gene ends were 2 bases for V and 5 bases for J; bases not matched to a gene: 5. CDR1 is SGHAT, CDR2 FQNNGV, per germline.

This clonotype was detected many times. The chain recombines TRBV29-1 with TRBJ2-1; TRBD2 agrees at 7 bases. CDR3 length: 13 amino acids. With V trimmed by 5 bases and J by 7 bases, 8 bases remained unmatched. CDR1 and CDR2 from the germline V gene are SQVTM and ANQGSEA. DNA for the CDR3: TGCAGCGTTTGGGGAGGGAGCGGGAATGAGCAGTTCTTC. Protein product: CSVWGGSGNEQFF.

This clonotype was seen repeatedly, ten times or more. V is TRBV10-3 and J is TRBJ2-1; TRBD1 matches 11 bases. This CDR3 contains 13 residues. Unmatched junction bases numbered 3, after V lost 6 bases and J lost 8 bases. Germline values: CDR1 ENHRY, CDR2 SYGVKD. This CDR3 reads CAIRGQGGDEQFF. The CDR3 DNA follows: TGTGCCATCAGGGGACAGGGGGGCGATGAGCAGTTCTTC.